This TCR beta chain emerged from a study of T cell responses to AZD1222 COVID-19 vaccine. Study results and limitations: When two AZD1222 doses had been given, Spike-specific TCR breadth and depth rose.

The V and J ends lost 5 bases and 3 bases, in that order; junction bases with no gene match: 6. The germline CDR1 and CDR2 sequences are LGHDT and YNNKEL (reference sequence). The CDR3 sequence is 14 residues long. Notes on this clone: The antigen is undetermined.

Repertoires were generated with immunoSEQ multiplex PCR, while TCRdb's copy carries only in-frame clones and drops some. The profile shows 60,000 to 90,000 clones, about 83% of them singletons. This clonotype originated in an adult who received the MenACWY meningococcal vaccine as a control. The sample here was peripheral blood, taken 28 days after the second dose of the MenACWY control vaccine. J is TRBJ2-7 and V is TRBV3-1 (or the pseudogene TRBV3-2); 8 nucleotides match TRBD2. The CDR3 protein is CASSTFSGVYEQYF. The CDR3 nucleotides read TGTGCCAGCAGCACATTTAGCGGGGTCTACGAGCAGTACTTC.